The T cell receptor beta chain under discussion was sequenced for a study of shared clonotypes between healthy human individuals (dated by TCRdb to about 2020). For the wider study: Three men and a couple of women, aged 18 to 49 years, made up the cohort. Per donor, three plates each were used for CD4 naive and CD4 memory, two for CD8 naive, and one for CD8 memory. The study deeply sequenced blood TCR repertoires of about five healthy adults to estimate repertoire size and the extent of clonotype sharing between individuals. Different laboratories and diverse techniques were used to prepare libraries and sequence TCR repertoires, to increase sequencing depth and limit assay-specific biases. Between about 0.94 and 10 billion PBMCs per donor were obtained by leukapheresis. The paper as a whole reports these results and caveats: Sampling was restricted to blood, and TCR repertoires in tissue are likely to differ from TCR repertoires in blood. The small number of donors limited the genetic and exposure-history diversity represented. Pairwise subsampling led to the expectation that sequencing depth would affect the degree of clonotype sharing among donors. Estimated clonotype richness was generally larger for naive than for memory subsets. Rarefaction of sorted-subset datasets indicated incomplete sequencing despite the large sequencing depth. Clonotypes shared by all four sorted-subset donors showed higher generation probabilities than non-shared clonotypes. Sharing across a handful of donors was observed for about 5% of naive CD4, over 3% of naive CD8, over 2% of memory CD4, and about 0.4% of memory CD8 clonotypes.

Using the deep immunoSEQ assay, TCR CDR3 regions were amplified from genomic DNA by multiplex PCR. Extracted genomic DNA from each cell subset was spread evenly across all wells of several immunoSEQ 96-well plates, with each plate serving as a replicate. For sorted subsets, approximately 190 ng of genomic DNA, equivalent to about 30,000 T cell genomes, went into each replicate PCR. Purified libraries were quantified with a Qubit 3.0 fluorometer, sized on a Bioanalyzer 2100, and re-quantified with the KAPA Library Quantification kit. Every immunoSEQ 96-well plate was sequenced on a separate single-read 150-cycle Illumina NextSeq 550 flow cell. The authors processed their data as follows. Because only junctional sequences without quality scores were contained in the immunoSEQ output, filtering matching that applied to full-length reads could not be performed. To assign V/J genes and CDR3, sequences were annotated against IMGT germline references using PyIR, a Python wrapper for IgBLAST v1.9. Reads were removed for weak V/J assignments (E-value above 1e-6), missing CDR3, stop codons, out-of-frame junctions, or ambiguous translated residues. A V3J clonotype was defined by an identical inferred V gene, J gene, and CDR3 amino acid sequence. The percentage overlap between two repertoires was calculated by dividing the number of shared unique clonotypes by the size of the smaller repertoire. Three approaches were used to assess repertoire richness: RTK rarefaction, the Chao1 estimator, and Recon v2.1 estimates of unobserved clonotypes. Generation probabilities were computed with OLGA for all TCRbeta clonotypes obtained by the gDNA method from several donors. As stored in TCRdb, this immuneACCESS dataset retains in-frame rearrangements with V and J assigned. A fraction of the clones does not appear; measured against another copy, unresolved V genes explain less than half of the discrepancy, and the remainder lacks a known reason. For V, J and clone size, that table is used; D and trimming come from the DNA. The sample table lists approximately 400,000 clones, about 96% of them with a count of one. The ten most abundant clones make up 0.32% of the sample.

Concerning this clone itself: Its antigen has not been determined. Base qualities are not provided; no much larger clone lies one nucleotide away.

The donors were healthy, HIV-negative adults with no recently reported acute infections or vaccinations. Every donor was a Caucasian adult residing in Nashville, Tennessee, USA. CD8 memory samples consisted of magnetically selected CD45RO+ cells combined with CCR7-negative CD45RA+ effector memory (TemRA) cells. Blood was obtained by leukapheresis, after which PBMCs were separated by Ficoll-Histopaque density gradient centrifugation and cryopreserved in liquid nitrogen vapor phase. Analytical flow cytometry was used to check the purity and quantity of each magnetically sorted T cell population. From each sorted fraction, genomic DNA was isolated and quantified by UV absorbance on a Nanodrop 2000c. V is shortened by 3 bases, J by 1 base, and the region joining them spans 18 bases. The CDR3 runs 17 residues from the cysteine to the phenylalanine. Only CDR3 DNA is held: 51 bases, read in frame from base 1. CDR1 and CDR2 (LGHNT, FRNRAP) derive from the germline V gene.

The sequence links TRBV12-5 to TRBJ1-2; the D gene is unclear. The sequenced sample was memory CD8+ T cells sorted from blood. Reading the label with the study, this specimen's cell subset or site is: CD45RO+ cells pooled with CCR7-negative TemRA cells. The TCR sequence derives from a man aged 30-40 years in good health. The CDR3: CASGLQLPPRDNYGYTF. The DNA is TGTGCTAGTGGTTTACAATTACCTCCCCGTGATAACTATGGCTACACCTTC.